This record looks at one TCR beta chain sequence and its context. The antigen is undetermined. This sample is drawn from a study of siplizumab effects on memory and regulatory T cells. Germline V gene sequence: CDR1 SQVTM, CDR2 ANQGSEA. V was pared by 3 bases and J by 5 bases, with 13 bases between. The CDR3 is 13 residues long. Study outcomes and limitations: Naive T cells looked more diverse than memory cells, and they looked like major contributors to the alloresponse. The suppressive capacity of proliferating Tregs from siplizumab cultures remained unconfirmed.

Profiled with immunoSEQ multiplex PCR; TCRdb holds only in-frame clones, not every one. There are over 85,000 clones in the sample; 95% to 97% occur only once, and approximately 0.031% lies in the top ten. The sequenced sample was naive CD4+ T cells sorted from blood. The rearrangement joins TRBV29-1 to TRBJ2-5; D possibly corresponds to TRBD1 (5 bases). The origin of this receptor is a human donor in good health. In DNA form, the CDR3 reads TGCAGCGTTGACGCCCCAGGGCAGGAGACCCAGTACTTC. Translating it yields CSVDAPGQETQYF.